This T cell receptor (beta chain) was observed in a study of OX40 agonist ivuxolimab in advanced cancers. Whole-study context: A history of anti-PD-1, anti-PD-L1 or anti-CTLA-4 therapy was acceptable, and 40% to 45% had some. Whole-study findings and limits: CD4+ and CD8+ blood T cells expanded clonally by week 6 at 0.1 to 3.0 mg/kg. Expanded clones were, on average, more numerous among CD8+ T cells than CD4+.

As concerns this clone: Its target is not known.

With 5 bases removed from V and 7 bases from J, the gap between germline ends came to 21 bases. CDR1 MDHEN and CDR2 SYDVKM come from the germline V gene. The CDR3 is 16 residues long. Produced via immunoSEQ multiplex PCR; TCRdb's table is partial and in-frame only. Of approximately 110,000 clones listed, 85% to 95% are singletons. This chain uses TRBV28 with TRBJ2-1; D perhaps matches TRBD1 (6 bases). The input for sequencing was CD4+ or CD8+ T cells sorted from blood, taken in a trial of the OX40 agonist ivuxolimab. The source of this sequence is an adult with an advanced solid tumor such as melanoma, head and neck, liver or kidney cancer. CDR3 coding DNA: TGTGCCAGCAGTAGCTTACAGGGTACTACAAGGAATGAGCAGTTCTTC. Translating it yields CASSSLQGTTRNEQFF. Full variable domain (remainder filled in from reference TRBV28 and TRBJ2-1): DVKVTQSSRYLVKRTGEKVFLECVQDMDHENMFWYRQDPGLGLRLIYFSYDVKMKEKGDIPEGYSVSREKKERFSLILESASTNQTSMYLCASSSLQGTTRNEQFFGPGTRLTVL.